This is a list of T cell receptor beta chains from one sample in a study of T cells in Graves' hyperthyroidism and ophthalmopathy. MiXCR, applied by TCRdb to the multiplex PCR reads, yields one record per CDR3 protein. The sample has a few hundred thousand distinct CDR3 sequences; more than 13% are singletons. Material for sequencing was blood. These TCRs come from a woman in her thirties with Graves' hyperthyroidism. Each CDR3 is given with its conserved first and last residue. The D gene is left open where the match is weak. The listing skips clone size in some rows; elsewhere it reads once, few, many or a size class.

>TRBJ1-4|few|TRBD1|TRBV7-2
TGTGCCAGCGCTACAGGGGGAGAAAAACTGTTTTTT
CASATGGEKLFF
>TRBJ1-4|few|-|TRBV9
TGTGCCAGCAGCGTAGGCCCGTCCCGCGAAAAACTGTTTTTT
CASSVGPSREKLFF
>TRBJ2-3|-|-|TRBV19
TGTGCCAGTAGTATTATGGGTTATACTAGCACAGATACGCAGTATTTT
CASSIMGYTSTDTQYF
>TRBJ2-6|many|-|TRBV18
TGTGCCAGCTCACCACCGGGTGGGGCCAACGTCCTGACTTTC
CASSPPGGANVLTF
>TRBJ1-1|many|-|TRBV20-1
TGCAGTGCTAGAGGGACGGGGGACACTGAAGCTTTCTTT
CSARGTGDTEAFF
>TRBJ2-1|many|TRBD2|TRBV15
TGTGCCACTCAGCTCGGTCCGGGACTAGCCGCTGAGCAGTTCTTC
CATQLGPGLAAEQFF
>TRBJ2-2|-|TRBD1|TRBV5-1
TGCGCCAGCAGCTTGATGGGGACAGGGAACACCGGGGAGCTGTTTTTT
CASSLMGTGNTGELFF
>TRBJ2-3|-|TRBD2|TRBV3-1
TGTGCCAGCAGCTTTCCCCCCACGGGGACTAGCGGGAATACGCAGTATTTT
CASSFPPTGTSGNTQYF
>TRBJ2-5|-|TRBD1|TRBV19
TGTGCCATTGGCGAGACAGGGTCGGTCCTAGAGACCCAGTACTTC
CAIGETGSVLETQYF
>TRBJ1-5|-|TRBD1|TRBV20-1
TGCAGTGCTAGAACGACAGGGGGCCATCAGCCCCAGCATTTT
CSARTTGGHQPQHF
>TRBJ1-4|-|TRBD1|TRBV6-5
TGTGCCAGCAGTTTCCCGGGACAGGGGGGTAATGAAAAACTGTTTTTT
CASSFPGQGGNEKLFF
>TRBJ2-5|few|TRBD2|TRBV3-1
TGTGCCAGCAGCGCCTTGGGGGGACTAGCGGTCCAAGAGACCCAGTACTTC
CASSALGGLAVQETQYF
>TRBJ2-2|-|-|TRBV19
TGTGCCAGTAGTATAGCCCCCCCCGGGGAGCTGTTTTTT
CASSIAPPGELFF
>TRBJ2-1|-|TRBD2|TRBV24-1
TGTGCCACCAGTGACCCCAGCGGGAGATACAATGAGCAGTTCTTC
CATSDPSGRYNEQFF
>TRBJ2-5|many|-|TRBV28
TGTGCCAGCAGTTTTGAAGGACTGCAAGAGACCCAGTACTTC
CASSFEGLQETQYF
>TRBJ2-1|-|TRBD2|TRBV28
TGTGCCAGCAGACCTAGCGGGAGCCCCCCGCATGAGCAGTTCTTC
CASRPSGSPPHEQFF
>TRBJ2-7|many|-|TRBV11-2
TGTGCCAGCAGCTTAAACAGGGAGCCCTACGAGCAGTACTTC
CASSLNREPYEQYF
>TRBJ2-3|many|-|TRBV2
TGTGCCCTCCGTCGTGCTCCGTACACAGATACGCAGTATTTT
CALRRAPYTDTQYF
>TRBJ2-5|many|-|TRBV10-1
TGCGCCAGCAGTGAGTCGGGGGGATCGGAGACCCAGTACTTC
CASSESGGSETQYF
>TRBJ2-7|few|TRBD1|TRBV27
TGTGCCAGCAGTGACCCAGGGGGCCGCTACGAGCAGTACTTC
CASSDPGGRYEQYF
>TRBJ2-2|-|TRBD2|TRBV6-1
TGTGCCAGCAGTTACAGCGGGAGGAACACCGGGGAGCTGTTTTTT
CASSYSGRNTGELFF
>TRBJ2-1|-|-|TRBV15
TGTGCCACCGGCAGAGATCAGGGACCCCAAGATTCCGAGCAGTTCTTC
CATGRDQGPQDSEQFF
>TRBJ2-3|-|-|TRBV24-1
TGTGCCACCAGTGACGCCGGGGGAGCGACTAGCACAGATACGCAGTATTTT
CATSDAGGATSTDTQYF
>TRBJ2-2|many|-|TRBV2
TGTGCCAGCAGTGCGGACAGTTTCACCGGGGAGCTGTTTTTT
CASSADSFTGELFF
>TRBJ1-4|-|-|TRBV28
TGTGCCAGCAGTTTTGGTCTCAATGAAAAACTGTTTTTT
CASSFGLNEKLFF
>TRBJ2-3|-|-|TRBV7-3
TGTGCCAGCAGCTCGTCACGAGCCCCCACAGATACGCAGTATTTT
CASSSSRAPTDTQYF
>TRBJ2-3|many|-|TRBV28
TGTGCCAGCAGTTCCCCGGGCCGTCACGGCACAGATACGCAGTATTTT
CASSSPGRHGTDTQYF
>TRBJ2-3|few|-|TRBV6-1
TGTGCCAGCGCGGCTAGAGTAGATACGCAGTATTTT
CASAARVDTQYF
>TRBJ2-5|few|TRBD2|TRBV20-1
TGCAGTGCAACAGGACTAGCGGGAGTCACAGAGACCCAGTACTTC
CSATGLAGVTETQYF
>TRBJ2-7|many|-|TRBV13
TGTGCCAGCAGCCCAGACAGGAGAATTATCTACGAGCAGTACTTC
CASSPDRRIIYEQYF
>TRBJ1-2|many|-|TRBV20-1
TGCAGTGCGCCGATGGCGCCCGAGGGACGCGGCTATGGCTACACCTTC
CSAPMAPEGRGYGYTF
>TRBJ1-1|-|-|TRBV30
TGTGCCTGGAGTGTCGGGGGGGGGACTGAAGCTTTCTTT
CAWSVGGGTEAFF
>TRBJ1-5|many|TRBD1|TRBV12-3/TRBV12-4
TGTGCCAGCAGTTTAGGTCAGGGGGTAAATCAGCCCCAGCATTTT
CASSLGQGVNQPQHF
>TRBJ2-5|many|TRBD1|TRBV10-3
TGTGCCATCAGTGGGACAGGGGGAGAGACCCAGTACTTC
CAISGTGGETQYF
>TRBJ1-2|many|-|TRBV28
TGTGCCAGCAGTCGAACCCTGGCCAGGTATGGCGGATATGGCTACACCTTC
CASSRTLARYGGYGYTF
>TRBJ2-2|many|-|TRBV11-2
TGTGCCAGCAGCATGGACAGTAACACCGGGGAGCTGTTTTTT
CASSMDSNTGELFF
>TRBJ2-5|few|-|TRBV29-1
TGCAGCGTTGGGGCGTACCAAGAGACCCAGTACTTC
CSVGAYQETQYF
>TRBJ1-5|few|-|TRBV20-1
TGCAGTGCTAGAGATCTACAGGTGGGCAATCAGCCCCAGCATTTT
CSARDLQVGNQPQHF
>TRBJ1-1|-|-|TRBV14
TGTGCCAGCAGCGTTAATCAACAGCCTGAAGCTTTCTTT
CASSVNQQPEAFF
>TRBJ2-3|few|TRBD2|TRBV5-1
TGCGCCAGCAGCGTCTACTCCAGGGGGCGACTAGCGGGAACAGATACGCAGTATTTT
CASSVYSRGRLAGTDTQYF
>TRBJ1-1|-|-|TRBV27
TGTGCCAGCACCGATCCCGGGGGGAAGGAGGCTTTCTTT
CASTDPGGKEAFF
>TRBJ1-1|few|-|TRBV10-3
TGTGCCATCAGTGACCCTCTCCGGGTGAACACTGAAGCTTTCTTT
CAISDPLRVNTEAFF
>TRBJ2-2|-|-|TRBV7-3
TGTGCCAGCAGCTTAGGGTCCGGATTCGGGGAGCTGTTTTTT
CASSLGSGFGELFF
>TRBJ2-6|few|-|TRBV6-1
TGTGCCAGCAGTCGCCTAGCGTCCTCTGGGGCCAACGTCCTGACTTTC
CASSRLASSGANVLTF
>TRBJ1-1|-|-|TRBV4-1
TGCGCCAGCAGCCCTCTACAGAGGGTAGACACTGAAGCTTTCTTT
CASSPLQRVDTEAFF
>TRBJ1-5|few|-|TRBV20-1
TGCAGTGCTAGGACCCAAACAGGGTATAGCAATCAGCCCCAGCATTTT
CSARTQTGYSNQPQHF
>TRBJ2-7|-|TRBD2|TRBV5-1
TGCGCCAGCAGCCTGACTAGCGGGGGTGACGAGCAGTACTTC
CASSLTSGGDEQYF
>TRBJ1-1|many|-|TRBV28
TGTGCCAGCAGATCAAGCGGCCCCAGAAATTCCGAAGCTTTCTTT
CASRSSGPRNSEAFF
>TRBJ2-7|many|-|TRBV3-1
TGTGCCAGCAGCCATTCTACAACCTACGAGCAGTACTTC
CASSHSTTYEQYF
>TRBJ2-6|-|-|TRBV29-1
TGCAGCGTTGAAGATCCTAGGCAGCGCCTCGACTCTGGGGCCAACGTCCTGACTTTC
CSVEDPRQRLDSGANVLTF
>TRBJ2-7|many|TRBD1|TRBV5-4
TGTGCCAGCAGCTGGGGGCGCCCAGGGGGCAACGAGCAGTACTTC
CASSWGRPGGNEQYF
>TRBJ1-3|many|-|TRBV7-9
TGTGCCAGCAGCCCCGCAGTCACGTTCTCTGGAAACACCATATATTTT
CASSPAVTFSGNTIYF
>TRBJ2-3|few|-|TRBV20-1
TGCAGTGCAGACCCAGCGGACCTTGGCACAGATACGCAGTATTTT
CSADPADLGTDTQYF
>TRBJ2-7|-|-|TRBV19
TGTGCCAGGCCGCCAAGCAGCGGCGTGCAGTACTTC
CARPPSSGVQYF
>TRBJ2-1|few|TRBD2|TRBV20-1
TGCAGTGCTAGAAACCAACTAGCGGGAGGTTACAATGAGCAGTTCTTC
CSARNQLAGGYNEQFF
>TRBJ2-3|many|TRBD2|TRBV28
TGTGCCAGCAGCCTCGGGGGAGCGGGAGGGACGGCTACGCAGTATTTT
CASSLGGAGGTATQYF
>TRBJ1-5|many|-|TRBV28
TGTGCCAGCAGTTTTCAGAGTAGCAATCAGCCCCAGCATTTT
CASSFQSSNQPQHF